This T cell receptor beta chain was retrieved from a study of T cell changes during pregnancy in multiple sclerosis. Generated by immunoSEQ multiplex PCR, the TCRdb table keeps only in-frame clones and is missing some. The table records about 32,000 clones, about 91% of them present only once. V lost 6 bases, J lost 4 bases, and 13 bases lay in between. Germline CDR1 is MNHEY and CDR2 is SMNVEV (reference sequence). CDR3 length equals 14 residues. V usage is TRBV27 and J usage is TRBJ1-5, with D tentatively TRBD1 (6 bases). Sample: CD8+ T cells from peripheral blood mononuclear cells, taken in the second trimester of pregnancy. The clonotype was recovered from a female donor with multiple sclerosis, enrolled in a pregnancy study. The CDR3 DNA follows: TGTGCCAGCAGGCCAGGGGTAAGTAATCAGCCCCAGCATTTT. Amino acid sequence: CASRPGVSNQPQHF.